One and the same sample provided the 26 T cell receptor beta chains below, sequenced in a study of T cells in Graves' hyperthyroidism and ophthalmopathy. Amplified regions were TCR beta CDR3 sequences from RNA transcripts. First-round RT-PCR with HTBI primers amplified the TCR CDR3 region. Using its own MiXCR run on the multiplex PCR reads, TCRdb lists one record per CDR3 protein. The sample shows under 650,000 distinct CDR3 sequences, under 20% of them seen only once. The sample consisted of blood. Receptor source: a young woman with Graves' hyperthyroidism.

This clonotype was detected ten times or more. The chain carries TRBV7-2 and TRBJ2-7; 7 bases are shared with TRBD1. Germline V gene sequence: CDR1 SGHTA, CDR2 FQGNSA. The CDR3 is 16 residues long. V lost 1 base and J lost 2; bases outside the gene matches: 8. The CDR3 protein is CASSLGQGGVTYEQYF. CDR3 bases: TGTGCCAGCAGCTTAGGACAGGGTGGGGTTACCTACGAGCAGTACTTC. Full variable domain (missing parts from reference TRBV7-2 and TRBJ2-7): GAGVSQSPSNKVTEKGKDVELRCDPISGHTALYWYRQSLGQGLEFLIYFQGNSAPDKSGLPSDRFSAERTGGSVSTLTIQRTQQEDSAVYLCASSLGQGGVTYEQYFGPGTRLTVT.

This clonotype was observed many times. The genes are TRBV28 and TRBJ2-1; 8 nucleotides agree with TRBD2. V lost 7 bases, J lost 7 bases, and 15 bases stayed unmatched. The CDR3 has 16 amino acids. CDR1 is MDHEN, CDR2 SYDVKM, per germline. The CDR3 sequence is CASTSGGALNVNEQFF. The CDR3 nucleotides read TGTGCCAGCACCTCGGGGGGGGCCCTTAACGTTAATGAGCAGTTCTTC.

This clonotype appeared many times. The chain has TRBV2 and TRBJ1-5; 7 nucleotides agree with TRBD1. The CDR3 totals 15 residues. V shed 6 bases and J 4 bases; nucleotides not matched to a gene: 9. Germline V gives CDR1 SNHLY, CDR2 FYNNEI. The CDR3 DNA follows: TGTGCCAGCAGAGACCAAGGGGGCGGTAATCAGCCCCAGCATTTT. Residues: CASRDQGGGNQPQHF. Combining the CDR3 with reference TRBV2 and TRBJ1-5 gives the whole variable domain EPEVTQTPSHQVTQMGQEVILRCVPISNHLYFYWYRQILGQKVEFLVSFYNNEISEKSEIFDDQFSVERPDGSNFTLKIRSTKLEDSAMYFCASRDQGGGNQPQHFGDGTRLSIL.

The chain carries TRBV12-5 and TRBJ1-1; D gene ambiguous. This CDR3 comprises 13 residues. Looked up from germline, CDR1 is LGHNT and CDR2 is FRNRAP. Trimming left V 2 bases short and J 6 bases short, with 10 bases between. CDR3 sequence (DNA): TGTGCTAGTGGTTTGTCCCAGGAGTCTGAAGCTTTCTTT. This translates into CASGLSQESEAFF.

Points on this clonotype: Compared with germline, one end of the junction differs, possibly owing to a read error. The J gene is TRBJ2-5, the V gene TRBV28, with TRBD2 as a possible D gene (5 bases). Germline assignment: CDR1 MDHEN and CDR2 SYDVKM. This CDR3 is 14 amino acids long. The CDR3 sequence is CASSRGISGEAQYF. CDR3 in DNA: TGTGCCAGCAGTAGAGGGATCAGCGGAGAGGCCCAGTACTTC.

The chain joins TRBV20-1 to TRBJ2-3; the D call may be TRBD1 or TRBD2 (5 bases each). Trimming stripped 6 bases from V and 0 bases from J, with 10 bases between. This CDR3 spans 13 amino acids. Germline V gene sequence: CDR1 DFQATT, CDR2 SNEGSKA (reference sequence). The CDR3 is CSATGTSTDTQYF. In DNA, the CDR3 is TGCAGTGCCACCGGGACCAGCACAGATACGCAGTATTTT.

This clonotype was seen a few times. The genes are TRBV5-4 and TRBJ2-7, with D possibly being TRBD1 (6 bases). The CDR3 loop spans 15 amino acids. V was cut by 1 base and J by 0 bases, with 11 bases left in between. Germline V gene sequence: CDR1 SGHNT, CDR2 YYREEE (reference sequence). This CDR3 reads CASSLYPGDSYEQYF. CDR3 in DNA: TGTGCCAGCAGCTTGTATCCAGGGGACTCCTACGAGCAGTACTTC.

This clonotype was counted many times. At one end the junction does not follow the germline gene, possibly because of a read error. J is TRBJ2-1 and V is TRBV7-7, with 8 bases lining up with TRBD1. The CDR3 runs to 13 residues. The germline V gene encodes CDR1 SSHAT and CDR2 FNYEAQ (reference sequence). CDR3 sequence reads: CASSLNAGQGQFF. The CDR3 nucleotides read TGTGCTAGCAGCTTAAACGCTGGACAGGGTCAGTTCTTC.

This clonotype was detected ten times or more. CDR3 DNA sequence: TGTGCCAGCAGCGTAGAAAGCGGGAGGGCCTACGAGCAGTACTTC. Translation gives CASSVESGRAYEQYF. The chain combines TRBV9 with TRBJ2-7, with 10 positions matching TRBD2. The CDR3 totals 15 residues. Germline CDR1 reads SGDLS; CDR2 reads YYNGEE. The V and J ends lost 0 bases and 2 bases, in that order; junction bases with no gene match: 2.

This clonotype was observed at least ten times. At one of its ends the junction is not consistent with the germline gene, which may arise from a read error. This chain joins TRBV7-7 and TRBJ2-1; 7 bases align to TRBD2. The CDR3 sequence is 13 residues long. Germline V gives CDR1 SSHAT, CDR2 FNYEAQ (reference sequence). Here the CDR3 reads CASSRRESSEQFF. CDR3 DNA sequence: TGTGCTAGCAGCCGGCGGGAGAGCAGTGAGCAGTTCTTC.

Points on this clonotype: A read error is possible here, since a much larger clone lies one base away. The chain carries TRBV5-1 and TRBJ1-1; a weak D match, TRBD1 (6 bases). Deletions cut 0 bases from V and 7 bases from J, with 13 bases between. This CDR3 contains 14 residues. Germline CDR1 SGHRS, CDR2 YFSETQ. CDR3 amino acids: CASSLVHGGNEAFF. The DNA for the CDR3 is TGCGCCAGCAGCTTGGTCCACGGGGGCAATGAAGCTTTCTTT.

This clonotype was observed at least ten times. The chain uses TRBV7-9 and TRBJ2-1; D is undetermined. This CDR3 has 13 amino acids. Germline CDR1 SEHNR, CDR2 FQNEAQ (reference sequence). V was trimmed by 4 bases and J by 5 bases, leaving 9 bases between them. CDR3 bases: TGTGCCAGCAGCTCGACTGATAACAATGAGCAGTTCTTC. Translated: CASSSTDNNEQFF.

This clonotype has a count of ten or more. The chain employs TRBV2 and TRBJ1-2; TRBD1 matches 8 bases. After removal of 6 bases from V and 8 bases from J, the junction contained 14 bases not matched to a gene. Per the germline V gene, CDR1 is SNHLY and CDR2 is FYNNEI. The CDR3 covers 15 residues. CDR3: CASSEQWTGTGGYTF. In DNA form, the CDR3 reads TGTGCCAGCAGCGAACAATGGACAGGGACTGGAGGCTACACCTTC. Based on the CDR3 plus reference TRBV2 and TRBJ1-2, the full variable domain is EPEVTQTPSHQVTQMGQEVILRCVPISNHLYFYWYRQILGQKVEFLVSFYNNEISEKSEIFDDQFSVERPDGSNFTLKIRSTKLEDSAMYFCASSEQWTGTGGYTFGSGTRLTVV.

This clonotype was seen a few times. The gene calls are TRBV4-1 and TRBJ2-7; weak D call: TRBD1 (5 bases). Germline CDR1 MGHRA, CDR2 YSYEKL. V lost 2 bases to trimming and J lost 3 bases, with 14 bases between them. This CDR3 is built from 15 residues. The CDR3 loop is CASSQSLRVDYEQYF. The CDR3 nucleotides are TGCGCCAGCAGCCAAAGTCTCAGGGTCGACTACGAGCAGTACTTC.

This clonotype was seen a few times. The chain employs TRBV15 and TRBJ2-2; possibly TRBD1 or TRBD2 for D (5 bases each). Trimming removed 0 bases at V and 5 bases at J, with 7 bases between. The CDR3 is made up of 14 amino acids. Germline CDR1 and CDR2: LNHNV and YYDKDF (reference sequence). CDR3 residues: CATSREGVTGELFF. The CDR3 bases are TGTGCCACCAGCAGAGAGGGGGTGACCGGGGAGCTGTTTTTT.

V is TRBV28 and J is TRBJ2-6; the match to TRBD1 covers 9 bases. The V gene's germline CDR1 is MDHEN and CDR2 SYDVKM. The CDR3 consists of 19 residues. Trimming at V came to 4 bases and at J to 2 bases, leaving 12 bases not matched to a gene. The CDR3 loop is CASSSQAGTGKPGANVLTF. The CDR3 bases are TGTGCCAGCAGTTCTCAGGCCGGGACAGGGAAGCCTGGGGCCAACGTCCTGACTTTC.

This clonotype was counted many times. This sequence joins TRBV28 and TRBJ2-1; maybe TRBD1 (6 bases). Germline V gives CDR1 MDHEN, CDR2 SYDVKM. The CDR3 contains 14 residues. Trimming left V 6 bases short and J 1 base short, with 10 bases between. The CDR3 nucleotides are TGTGCCAGCAGCCGGACAGATTCCTACAATGAGCAGTTCTTC. Amino acids: CASSRTDSYNEQFF.

This clonotype appeared a few times. This rearrangement joins TRBV11-3 to TRBJ2-2, with D perhaps matching TRBD2 (6 bases). Germline CDR1 SGHNT, CDR2 YENEEA. The CDR3 spans 14 residues. Trimming cost V 7 bases and J 6 bases, with 15 bases left between them. This chain's CDR3 is CASNPGGEAGELFF. The CDR3 nucleotides read TGTGCCAGCAACCCCGGAGGGGAAGCCGGGGAGCTGTTTTTT. The full variable domain, in which reference TRBV11-3 and TRBJ2-2 provide the parts outside the CDR3, is EAGVVQSPRYKIIEKKQPVAFWCNPISGHNTLYWYLQNLGQGPELLIRYENEEAVDDSQLPKDRFSAERLKGVDSTLKIQPAELGDSAVYLCASNPGGEAGELFFGEGSRLTVL.

CDR3: CASRLNPSFYEQYF. For the CDR3, the DNA is TGTGCCAGCAGACTTAACCCGTCGTTCTACGAGCAGTACTTC. The chain joins TRBV28 to TRBJ2-7; D is uncertain. V was clipped by 6 bases and J by 3 bases, with 15 bases between them. Per germline, CDR1 MDHEN and CDR2 SYDVKM. CDR3 size: 14 residues.

This clonotype was seen ten or more times. The chain uses TRBV7-9 and TRBJ2-1; D might be TRBD1 (6 bases). V was trimmed by 5 bases and J by 8 bases, leaving 22 bases between them. CDR1 SEHNR and CDR2 FQNEAQ come from the germline V gene (reference sequence). This CDR3 has 16 amino acids. The CDR3 DNA is TGTGCCAGCAGCGCAGACCACAGGGTAAATCGTGATGAGCAGTTCTTC. Its translation is CASSADHRVNRDEQFF.

This clonotype occurred many times. The chain has TRBV6-1 and TRBJ2-7, with a possible D match to TRBD1 (6 bases). V gave up 5 bases and J gave up 6 bases, with 17 bases separating them. The germline V gene encodes CDR1 MNHNS and CDR2 SASEGT. CDR3 length equals 14 residues. The CDR3 loop is CASSSQGSRAEQYF. Written as DNA, the CDR3 is TGTGCCAGCAGTTCCCAGGGGAGCAGGGCCGAGCAGTACTTC.

This clonotype was seen at least ten times. The chain combines TRBV12-3 or TRBV12-4 with TRBJ2-7; D is unresolved. Trimming left V 5 bases short and J 2 bases short, with 10 bases between. The length of the CDR3 is 13 residues. CDR3 protein: CASSLRIAYEQYF. DNA for the CDR3: TGTGCCAGCAGTCTGCGGATAGCCTACGAGCAGTACTTC.

This chain connects TRBV9 to TRBJ1-2; 10 bases agree with TRBD1. The ends lost 4 bases at V and 6 bases at J; junction bases unmatched: 6. The germline gives CDR1 SGDLS, CDR2 YYNGEE. The CDR3 has 14 amino acids. CDR3 loop: CASSLGQGRDGYTF. DNA of the CDR3: TGTGCCAGCAGCTTGGGACAGGGGCGGGATGGCTACACCTTC.

This clonotype showed up many times. The chain has TRBV6-2 or TRBV6-3 and TRBJ2-3; D is undetermined. Per the germline V gene, CDR1 is MNHEY and CDR2 is SVGEGT. The CDR3 totals 16 residues. V dropped 6 bases and J dropped 1 base, with 17 bases sitting between them. In DNA, the CDR3 is TGTGCCAGCAGCTCGCCAGTGCCTCGGCGCACAGATACGCAGTATTTT. Protein: CASSSPVPRRTDTQYF.

This clonotype was seen a few times. The genes are TRBV19 and TRBJ2-1, with D uncertain. The CDR3 is 11 residues long. V dropped 6 bases and J dropped 8 bases, with 8 bases sitting between them. Germline CDR1 reads LNHDA; CDR2 reads SQIVND (reference sequence). CDR3 DNA: TGTGCCAGTAGGACTGTGGATGAGCAGTTCTTC. Translation: CASRTVDEQFF. Based on the CDR3 plus reference TRBV19 and TRBJ2-1, the full variable domain is DGGITQSPKYLFRKEGQNVTLSCEQNLNHDAMYWYRQDPGQGLRLIYYSQIVNDFQKGDIAEGYSVSREKKESFPLTVTSAQKNPTAFYLCASRTVDEQFFGPGTRLTVL.

This clonotype was counted between two and nine times. This chain connects TRBV27 to TRBJ2-1, with 7 nucleotides matching TRBD2. Germline values: CDR1 MNHEY, CDR2 SMNVEV (reference sequence). Unmatched junction bases numbered 6, after V lost 7 bases and J lost 0 bases. The CDR3 spans 15 residues. CDR3 residues: CASTRAGSSYNEQFF. For the CDR3, the DNA is TGTGCCAGCACCCGAGCGGGGAGCTCCTACAATGAGCAGTTCTTC.